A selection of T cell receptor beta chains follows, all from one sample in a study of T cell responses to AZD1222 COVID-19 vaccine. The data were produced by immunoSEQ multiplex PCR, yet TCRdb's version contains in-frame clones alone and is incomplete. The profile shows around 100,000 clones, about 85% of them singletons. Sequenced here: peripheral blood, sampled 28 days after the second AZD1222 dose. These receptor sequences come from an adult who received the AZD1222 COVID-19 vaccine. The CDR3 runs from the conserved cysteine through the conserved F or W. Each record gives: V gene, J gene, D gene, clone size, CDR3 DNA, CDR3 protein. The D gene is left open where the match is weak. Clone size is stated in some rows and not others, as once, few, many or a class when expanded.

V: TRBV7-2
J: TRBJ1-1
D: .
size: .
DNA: TGTGCCAGCAGCCCACCGGTGAACACTGAAGCTTTCTTT
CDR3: CASSPPVNTEAFF

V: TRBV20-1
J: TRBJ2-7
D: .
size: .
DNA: TGCAGTGCTAGTGACAGTGGCGAGCAGTACTTC
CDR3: CSASDSGEQYF

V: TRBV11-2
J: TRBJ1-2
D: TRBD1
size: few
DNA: TGTGCCAGCAGCCCCATCGGGAACAGGGGGCGAGATGGCTACACCTTC
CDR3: CASSPIGNRGRDGYTF

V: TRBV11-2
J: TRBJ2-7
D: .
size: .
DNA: TGTGCCAGCAGCTACACATCCGAGCAGTACTTC
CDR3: CASSYTSEQYF

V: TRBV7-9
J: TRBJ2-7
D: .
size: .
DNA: TGTGCCAGCGGCGTGGGCTCCTACGAGCAGTACTTC
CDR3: CASGVGSYEQYF

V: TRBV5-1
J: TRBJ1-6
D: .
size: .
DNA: TGCGCCAGCAGCGTGGACGGTTACTATAATTCACCCCTCCACTTT
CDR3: CASSVDGYYNSPLHF

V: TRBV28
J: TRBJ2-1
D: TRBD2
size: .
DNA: TGTGCCAGCAGTTTACCCCCTTGGGGGACTAGCGGGAGAAATGAGCAGTTCTTC
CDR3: CASSLPPWGTSGRNEQFF

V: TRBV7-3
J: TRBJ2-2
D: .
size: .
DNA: TGTGCCAGCCGCGGGGGCCTCACCGGGGAGCTGTTTTTT
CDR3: CASRGGLTGELFF

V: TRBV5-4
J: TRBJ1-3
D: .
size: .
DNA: TGTGCCAGCAGCTCCCCTCAGGGGACCGGAAACACCATATATTTT
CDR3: CASSSPQGTGNTIYF

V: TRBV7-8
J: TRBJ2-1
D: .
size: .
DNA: TGTGCCAGCAGCCCTCACCCGTTAGGGTGGAGCTCCTACAATGAGCAGTTCTTC
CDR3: CASSPHPLGWSSYNEQFF

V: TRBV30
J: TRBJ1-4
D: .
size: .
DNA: TGTGCCTGGAGTCTGGGATATGAAAAACTGTTTTTT
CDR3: CAWSLGYEKLFF

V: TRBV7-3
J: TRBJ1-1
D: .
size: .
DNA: TGTGCCAGCAGCGAGGGGTCAGGGACTGAAGCTTTCTTT
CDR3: CASSEGSGTEAFF

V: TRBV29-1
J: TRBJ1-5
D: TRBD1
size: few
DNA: TGCAGCGTTGAAGAAGAGACAGGGGGGTCGAGAGATAGCAATCAGCCCCAGCATTTT
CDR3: CSVEEETGGSRDSNQPQHF

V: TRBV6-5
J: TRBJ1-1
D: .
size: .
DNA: TGTGCCAGCAGTTATGGGGCTTCGAACACTGAAGCTTTCTTT
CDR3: CASSYGASNTEAFF

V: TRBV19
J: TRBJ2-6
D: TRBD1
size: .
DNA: TGTGCCAGTAGTAGGGACAGGGGCTCTGGGGCCAACGTCCTGACTTTC
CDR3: CASSRDRGSGANVLTF

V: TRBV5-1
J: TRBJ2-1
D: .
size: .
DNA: TGCGCCAGCAGCAGAATATACAATGAGCAGTTCTTC
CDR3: CASSRIYNEQFF

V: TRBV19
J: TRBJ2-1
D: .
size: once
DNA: TGTGCCAGTAGTATAGGGGCAGGCAATGAGCAGTTCTTC
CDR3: CASSIGAGNEQFF

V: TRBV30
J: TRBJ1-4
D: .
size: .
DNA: TGTGCCTGGAGTGTGTCAGGTAATGAAAAACTGTTTTTT
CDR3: CAWSVSGNEKLFF

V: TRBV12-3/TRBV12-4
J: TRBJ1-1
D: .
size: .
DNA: TGTGCCAGCAGTTTGACCGGGCGAGCTTTCTTT
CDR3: CASSLTGRAFF

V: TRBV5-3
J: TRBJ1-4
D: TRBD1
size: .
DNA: TGTGCCAGAAGCTCGACAGGGGATAATGAAAAACTGTTTTTT
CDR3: CARSSTGDNEKLFF